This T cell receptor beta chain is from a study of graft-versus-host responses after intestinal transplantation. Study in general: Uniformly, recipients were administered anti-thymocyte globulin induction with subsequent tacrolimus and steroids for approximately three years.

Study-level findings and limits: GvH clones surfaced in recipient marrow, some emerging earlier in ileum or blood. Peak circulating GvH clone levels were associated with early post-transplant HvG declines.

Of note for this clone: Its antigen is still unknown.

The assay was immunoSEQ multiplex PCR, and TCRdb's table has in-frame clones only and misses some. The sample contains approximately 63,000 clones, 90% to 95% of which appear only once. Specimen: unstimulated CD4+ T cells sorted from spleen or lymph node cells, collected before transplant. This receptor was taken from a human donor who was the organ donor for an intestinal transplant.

For the CDR3, the DNA is TGTGCCAGCAGCGTAAGGGGGAACACCGGGGAGCTGTTTTTT. Translated, it gives CASSVRGNTGELFF. The chain is built from TRBV9 and TRBJ2-2; TRBD1 might be the D (5 bases). V was clipped by 1 base and J by 1 base, with 5 bases between them. Germline-derived CDR1 and CDR2 are SGDLS and YYNGEE. The CDR3 is 14 residues long.